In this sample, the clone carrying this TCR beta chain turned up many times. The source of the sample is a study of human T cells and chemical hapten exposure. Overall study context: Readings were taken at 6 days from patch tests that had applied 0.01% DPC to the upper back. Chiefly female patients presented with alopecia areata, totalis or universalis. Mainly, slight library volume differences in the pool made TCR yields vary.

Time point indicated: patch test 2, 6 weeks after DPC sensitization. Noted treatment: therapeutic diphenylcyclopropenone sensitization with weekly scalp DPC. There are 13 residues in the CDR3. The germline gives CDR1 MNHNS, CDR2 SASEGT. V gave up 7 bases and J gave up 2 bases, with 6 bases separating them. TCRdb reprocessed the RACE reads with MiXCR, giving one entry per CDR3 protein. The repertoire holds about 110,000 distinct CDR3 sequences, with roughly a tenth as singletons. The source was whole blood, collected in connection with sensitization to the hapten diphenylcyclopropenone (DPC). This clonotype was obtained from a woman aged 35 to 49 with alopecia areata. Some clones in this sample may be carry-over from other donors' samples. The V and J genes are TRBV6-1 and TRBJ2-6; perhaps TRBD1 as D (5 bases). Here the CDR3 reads CASTGTGANVLTF. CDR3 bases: TGTGCCAGCACAGGGACTGGGGCCAACGTCCTGACTTTC.